This T cell receptor (beta chain) was documented in a study of molecular identifiers for immune sequencing clone quantification. TCRdb ran MiXCR on the PCR reads and lists one entry per CDR3 protein. Here the sample spans hundreds of thousands of distinct CDR3 sequences, around 25% being singletons. CDR3 length: 16 residues. The ends lost 5 bases at V and 6 bases at J; junction bases unmatched: 12. CDR1 is SEHNR, CDR2 FQNEAQ, per germline (reference sequence). Regarding this clonotype: As yet, its antigen is unknown.

Study outcomes and limitations: Spiked Jurkat TCR RNA equal to one cell could reportedly be picked out among some 1 million naive cells. In naive cells, under 1% of molecules belonged to clones above 20 RNA copies, against over 99% in effector cells.

Material: naive CD8+ T cells from blood, with Jurkat cell RNA spiked in. The subset denotes: FACS-sorted CD8+CD4-CCR7+CD45RA+ naive T cells. The TCR comes from a human donor in good health. Some libraries in this study had Jurkat cell RNA spiked in. The chain recombines TRBV7-9 with TRBJ2-3, with 9 nucleotides matching TRBD1. CDR3 in amino acids: CASSPQQGAQVDTQYF. For the CDR3, the DNA is TGTGCCAGCAGCCCGCAACAGGGGGCGCAAGTGGATACGCAGTATTTT. The full variable domain, its missing parts supplied by reference TRBV7-9 and TRBJ2-3, is DTGVSQNPRHKITKRGQNVTFRCDPISEHNRLYWYRQTLGQGPEFLTYFQNEAQLEKSRLLSDRFSAERPKGSFSTLEIQRTEQGDSAMYLCASSPQQGAQVDTQYFGPGTRLTVL.